This TCR beta chain came from a study of cytomegalovirus exposure and HLA in healthy donors. Study findings and constraints: The analysis excluded some indistinguishable V segments, including TRBV6-2 and TRBV6-3. Specificity for CMV antigens was confirmed in vitro for a few of the CMV-associated chains.

There are 14 residues in the CDR3. V dropped 1 base and J dropped 1 base, with 4 bases sitting between them. Germline V gene data show CDR1 as SGHAT and CDR2 as FQNNGV. It was with 60 Vbeta and 13 Jbeta primers that the PCR ran. Sequencing used immunoSEQ multiplex PCR; TCRdb keeps in-frame clones, though not all of them. The profile shows some 90,000 clones, 80% of them singletons. Turning to this clone: What it recognizes is unknown.

The chain joins TRBV11-2 to TRBJ2-2, with D uncertain. The sample taken for sequencing was PBMCs. The source is a man aged 45-65 years in good health and CMV-seropositive. The CDR3 here is CASSLGRNTGELFF. Written as DNA, the CDR3 is TGTGCCAGCAGCTTAGGCAGGAACACCGGGGAGCTGTTTTTT. The full variable domain, rest sourced from reference TRBV11-2 and TRBJ2-2, is EAGVAQSPRYKIIEKRQSVAFWCNPISGHATLYWYQQILGQGPKLLIQFQNNGVVDDSQLPKDRFSAERLKGVDSTLKIQPAKLEDSAVYLCASSLGRNTGELFFGEGSRLTVL.